This T cell receptor beta chain comes out of a study of blood T cell repertoires in COVID-19 (dated by TCRdb to about 2020). About the investigation overall: The collaborator samples originated in the United States, Italy and Spain and spanned the acute and convalescent phases of COVID-19. Subjects who had been exposed to COVID-19, were actively infected with it, or had recovered from it provided the deeply sampled blood TCRbeta repertoires that made up the dataset. HLA class I and class II types, where available, came from metadata supplied by the sample provider rather than from assay-based typing. Nearly every sample came with metadata listing a de-identified subject ID, COVID-19 status, age in years and sex. The repertoires were released in a freely available public database meant as a resource for research on the immune response to SARS-CoV-2. The samples were drawn from two sources: the first 160 participants of the ongoing ImmuneRACE study, and 1,254 subjects contributed by 6 global collaborators. The prospective study material was composed of cDNA or gDNA derived from T cells, B-cell-depleted T cells, or PBMCs.

V sheds 2 bases and J sheds 6 bases, leaving 13 bases between their ends. Including the terminal cysteine and phenylalanine, the CDR3 comprises 14 residues. The DNA shown is the 42-base CDR3, in frame from base 1. The germline V gene (reference sequence) supplies CDR1 MNHNY and CDR2 SVGAGI. Results and caveats for the whole study, not just this receptor: The amount of clinical and demographic metadata varied by source and participant and was provided uncurated.

Each collaborating institution followed its own protocols to collect whole blood in K2EDTA tubes. For TCRbeta analysis, collaborators shipped samples in one of three forms: frozen whole blood, isolated PBMCs, or DNA extracted from either of those sample types. For this clone: Its antigen remains unidentified. Base quality data are lacking; no much larger clone is found one base away.

TCRbeta CDR3 regions were amplified from genomic DNA using the immunoSEQ Assay, a bias-controlled multiplex PCR. Regarding the original processing steps: Within the assay, amplification of reference gene primers was used to estimate how many nucleated cells each sample contained. To quantify the absolute abundance of each unique TCRbeta CDR3 rearrangement, sequence reads were collapsed and filtered. For each sample, productive Simpson clonality was calculated as the square root of Simpson's diversity index over productive rearrangements. The immuneACCESS repertoire file appears here via TCRdb, limited to in-frame rearrangements. These files lack a portion of the clones; in checked studies, under half of the deficit traces to unresolved V genes, and the cause of the others is not known. The V and J calls and the clone size are those of that table, but D and trimming were determined from the DNA. This sample has 55,000 to 80,000 clones in its table, and about 86% of those were observed once. The leading ten clones occupy roughly 5.4% of the sample.

Recombination joined TRBV6-6 with TRBJ2-5; the D gene is not confidently resolved. What was sequenced was peripheral blood. The source of this sequence is a man in his fifties or sixties with active COVID-19. The DNA is as follows: TGTGCCAGCAGTTACGGTGAGCCCCCGAAGACCCAGTACTTC. It codes for CASSYGEPPKTQYF.